Included here is one T cell receptor beta chain sequence, with context. This entry comes from a study of human T cells and chemical hapten exposure. TCRdb re-analysed the RACE reads in MiXCR, keeping a single row per CDR3 protein. The data show roughly 160,000 distinct CDR3 sequences, with about 14% seen just once and 1.7% held by the top ten. Time point defined: patch test 1, 2 weeks after DPC sensitization. Treatment in this sample: therapeutic diphenylcyclopropenone sensitization with weekly scalp DPC. This CDR3 comprises 15 residues. The germline CDR1 and CDR2 sequences are SGHRS and YFSETQ. Trimming took 4 bases from V and 4 from J; bases not matched to a gene: 8.

The genes are TRBV5-1 and TRBJ2-1; the match to TRBD2 covers 7 bases. This receptor was identified in a young woman with alopecia areata. Some clones in this sample may be carry-over from other donors' samples. The input for sequencing was whole blood, taken in connection with sensitization to the hapten diphenylcyclopropenone (DPC). CDR3 loop: CASSLSGIGYNEQFF. The DNA of the CDR3 is TGCGCCAGCAGCCTAAGCGGGATAGGATACAATGAGCAGTTCTTC.